The 10 T cell receptor beta chains given below trace back to one sample, sequenced in a study of T-cell reconstitution after alpha-beta-depleted transplantation in children. Construction of the TCRbeta library involved unique molecular identifiers. TCRdb used MiXCR to reprocess the PCR reads, holding one entry per CDR3 protein. The data show 450,000 to 600,000 distinct CDR3 sequences, 32% seen once. The sequenced sample was PBMCs from the stem cell graft donor, obtained from the stem cell graft. The receptors shown here come from a human donor who donated a stem cell graft to a child with aplastic anemia.

V usage is TRBV27 and J usage is TRBJ2-3; D is ambiguous. Germline V gives CDR1 MNHEY, CDR2 SMNVEV (reference sequence). This CDR3 spans 16 amino acids. The germline V and J ends were trimmed by 5 bases and 6 bases, with 21 bases remaining between them. CDR3 amino acids: CASSGRTARQLDTQYF. The CDR3 region has the DNA TGTGCCAGCAGTGGCCGGACGGCTCGCCAATTGGATACGCAGTATTTT.

The chain combines TRBV28 with TRBJ1-5, with D possibly matching TRBD1 (5 bases). The CDR3 loop spans 17 amino acids. Germline assignment: CDR1 MDHEN and CDR2 SYDVKM. V gave up 3 bases and J gave up 5 bases, with 20 bases separating them. The CDR3 DNA is TGTGCCAGCAGTTTTGGGCAGCCCACCGGGGGGTATCAGCCCCAGCATTTT. Translation: CASSFGQPTGGYQPQHF.

V usage is TRBV7-8 and J usage is TRBJ1-2; D ambiguous. Germline V gives CDR1 SGHVS, CDR2 FQNEAQ. There are 13 residues in the CDR3. Trimming stripped 5 bases from V and 4 bases from J, with 11 bases between. In nucleotides, the CDR3 is TGTGCCAGCAGCCCAACCATGGTCTATGGCTACACCTTC. Protein: CASSPTMVYGYTF.

The rearrangement links TRBV5-6 to TRBJ2-7; D is unclear. The germline V gene encodes CDR1 SGHDT and CDR2 YYEEEE. The V end was cut by 3 bases, the J end by 5 bases, with 12 bases between. The CDR3 runs to 13 residues. CDR3 in DNA: TGTGCCAGCAGCTATAGGAGTTCCCACGAGCAGTACGTC. Translating it yields CASSYRSSHEQYV.

This clonotype was seen only a few times. The chain employs TRBV25-1 and TRBJ1-5; 7 bases are a match to TRBD1. The trim removed 6 bases at V and 7 bases at J, leaving 9 bases unmatched. Germline assignment: CDR1 MGHDK and CDR2 SYGVNS. The CDR3 is 14 residues long. This CDR3 is CASRETGEGQPQHF. CDR3 coding DNA: TGTGCCAGCAGGGAAACAGGGGAGGGACAGCCCCAGCATTTT.

J is TRBJ1-1 and V is TRBV29-1; D perhaps matches TRBD1 (6 bases). Germline V gene sequence: CDR1 SQVTM, CDR2 ANQGSEA. The germline V and J ends were trimmed by 4 bases and 4 bases, with 13 bases remaining between them. The CDR3 covers 13 residues. The CDR3 DNA follows: TGCAGCGTTGTCAGGGGAGGGAGCACTGAAGCTTTCTTT. Encoded protein: CSVVRGGSTEAFF.

This chain uses TRBV7-9 with TRBJ2-1; TRBD2 is a possible D gene (6 bases). The CDR3 spans 16 residues. Germline V gene data show CDR1 as SEHNR and CDR2 as FQNEAQ (reference sequence). With 5 bases removed from V and 5 bases from J, the gap between germline ends came to 19 bases. The CDR3 nucleotides read TGTGCCAGCAGCCGACTGCCGACTAGAGACCACAATGAGCAGTTCTTC. This encodes CASSRLPTRDHNEQFF.

This clonotype has only a few counts. This sequence joins TRBV5-1 and TRBJ2-5, with D tentatively TRBD1 (6 bases). The CDR3 has 15 amino acids. Per germline, CDR1 SGHRS and CDR2 YFSETQ. V lost 1 base to trimming and J lost 0 bases, with 10 bases between them. The CDR3 DNA sequence: TGCGCCAGCAGCTTGCAGGGGCTCTACCAAGAGACCCAGTACTTC. Residues: CASSLQGLYQETQYF.

This clonotype was seen only a few times. The genes are TRBV19 and TRBJ1-5, with 8 bases lining up with TRBD1. Germline CDR1 and CDR2: LNHDA and SQIVND (reference sequence). The CDR3 consists of 15 residues. Germline trimming cut 7 bases from V and 7 bases from J; bases unmatched to any gene: 12. CDR3 sequence (DNA): TGTGCCAGTACGGCTGCGGGACAGGCTGGCCAGCCCCAGCATTTT. Translated, it gives CASTAAGQAGQPQHF. The full variable domain, with the rest looked up from reference TRBV19 and TRBJ1-5, is DGGITQSPKYLFRKEGQNVTLSCEQNLNHDAMYWYRQDPGQGLRLIYYSQIVNDFQKGDIAEGYSVSREKKESFPLTVTSAQKNPTAFYLCASTAAGQAGQPQHFGDGTRLSIL.

The DNA for the CDR3 is TGTGCCAGCAGTGAAGCGCCGAATGGTAACTATGGCTACACCTTC. It yields the protein CASSEAPNGNYGYTF. The chain carries TRBV2 and TRBJ1-2, with no clear D. The CDR3 spans 15 residues. V was trimmed by 0 bases and J by 1 base, leaving 9 bases between them. Looked up from germline, CDR1 is SNHLY and CDR2 is FYNNEI.